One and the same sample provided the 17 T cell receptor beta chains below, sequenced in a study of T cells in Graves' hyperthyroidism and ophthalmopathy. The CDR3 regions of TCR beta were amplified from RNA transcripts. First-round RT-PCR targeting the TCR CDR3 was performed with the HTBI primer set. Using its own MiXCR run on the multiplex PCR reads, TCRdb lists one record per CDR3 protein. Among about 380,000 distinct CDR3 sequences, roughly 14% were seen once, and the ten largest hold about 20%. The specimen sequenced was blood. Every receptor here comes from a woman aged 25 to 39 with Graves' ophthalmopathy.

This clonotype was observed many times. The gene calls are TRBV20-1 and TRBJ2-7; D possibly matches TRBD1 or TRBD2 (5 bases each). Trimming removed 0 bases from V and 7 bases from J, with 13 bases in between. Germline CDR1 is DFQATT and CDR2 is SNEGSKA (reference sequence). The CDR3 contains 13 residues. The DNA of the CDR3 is TGCAGTGCTAGAGATCCGAGGGGTATAGAGCAGTACTTC. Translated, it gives CSARDPRGIEQYF.

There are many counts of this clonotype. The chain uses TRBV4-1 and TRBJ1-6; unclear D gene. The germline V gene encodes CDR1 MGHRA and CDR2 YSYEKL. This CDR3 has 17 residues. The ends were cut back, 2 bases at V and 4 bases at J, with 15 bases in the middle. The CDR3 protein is CASSQSVWVEYNSPLHF. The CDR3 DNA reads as TGCGCCAGCAGCCAATCAGTTTGGGTAGAATATAATTCACCCCTCCACTTT.

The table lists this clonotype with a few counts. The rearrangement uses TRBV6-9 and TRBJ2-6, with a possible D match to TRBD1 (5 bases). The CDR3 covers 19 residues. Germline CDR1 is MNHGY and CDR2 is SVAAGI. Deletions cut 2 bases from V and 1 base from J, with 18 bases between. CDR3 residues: CASSYVRSRAESGANVLTF. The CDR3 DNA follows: TGTGCCAGCAGTTATGTGAGATCCAGGGCGGAATCTGGGGCCAACGTCCTGACTTTC.

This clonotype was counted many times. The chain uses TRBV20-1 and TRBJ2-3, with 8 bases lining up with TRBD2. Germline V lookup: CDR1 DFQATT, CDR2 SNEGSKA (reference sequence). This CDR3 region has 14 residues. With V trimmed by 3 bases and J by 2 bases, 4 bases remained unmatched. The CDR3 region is CSARRGAATDTQYF. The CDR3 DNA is TGCAGTGCTAGGCGGGGGGCAGCCACAGATACGCAGTATTTT.

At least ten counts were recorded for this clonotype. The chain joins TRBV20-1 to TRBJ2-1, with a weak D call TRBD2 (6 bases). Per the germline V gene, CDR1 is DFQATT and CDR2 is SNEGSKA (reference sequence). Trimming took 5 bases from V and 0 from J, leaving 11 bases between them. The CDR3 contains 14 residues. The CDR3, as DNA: TGCAGTGCTGAACTAGCCCACTCCTACAATGAGCAGTTCTTC. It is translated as CSAELAHSYNEQFF.

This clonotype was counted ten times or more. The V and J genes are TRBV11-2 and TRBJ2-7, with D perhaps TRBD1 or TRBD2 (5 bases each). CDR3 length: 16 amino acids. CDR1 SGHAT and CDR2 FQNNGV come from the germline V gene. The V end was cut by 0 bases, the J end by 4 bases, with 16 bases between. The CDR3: CASSLDSGPFPYEQYF. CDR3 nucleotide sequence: TGTGCCAGCAGCTTAGACTCGGGACCCTTTCCATACGAGCAGTACTTC.

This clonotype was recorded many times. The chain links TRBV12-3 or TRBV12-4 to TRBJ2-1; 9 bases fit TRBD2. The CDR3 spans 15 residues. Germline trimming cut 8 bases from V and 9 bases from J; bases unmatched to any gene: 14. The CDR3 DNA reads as TGTGCCAGCGGGGGACCGGGACTAGCTCCGGGTGAGCAGTTCTTC. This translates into CASGGPGLAPGEQFF.

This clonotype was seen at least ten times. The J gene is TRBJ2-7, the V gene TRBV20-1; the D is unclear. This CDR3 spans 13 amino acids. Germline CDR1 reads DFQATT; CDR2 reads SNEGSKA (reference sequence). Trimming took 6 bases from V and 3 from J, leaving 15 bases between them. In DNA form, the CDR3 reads TGCAGTGCCAAGACACCTACCTTCTACGAGCAGTACTTC. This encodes CSAKTPTFYEQYF.

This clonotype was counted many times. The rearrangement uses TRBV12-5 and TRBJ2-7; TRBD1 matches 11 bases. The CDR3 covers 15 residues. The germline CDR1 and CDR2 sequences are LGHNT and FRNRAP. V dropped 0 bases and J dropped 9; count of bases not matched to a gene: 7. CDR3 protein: CASGLVRDRGFLQYF. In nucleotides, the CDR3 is TGTGCTAGTGGTTTGGTACGGGACAGGGGGTTCCTGCAGTACTTC.

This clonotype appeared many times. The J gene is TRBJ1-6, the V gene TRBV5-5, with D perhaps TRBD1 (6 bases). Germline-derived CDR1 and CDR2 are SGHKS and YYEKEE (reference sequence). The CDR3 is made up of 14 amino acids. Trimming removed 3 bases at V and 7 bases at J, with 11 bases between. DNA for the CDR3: TGTGCCAGCAGCTCTGACAGGCCGAATTCACCCCTCCACTTT. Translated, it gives CASSSDRPNSPLHF.

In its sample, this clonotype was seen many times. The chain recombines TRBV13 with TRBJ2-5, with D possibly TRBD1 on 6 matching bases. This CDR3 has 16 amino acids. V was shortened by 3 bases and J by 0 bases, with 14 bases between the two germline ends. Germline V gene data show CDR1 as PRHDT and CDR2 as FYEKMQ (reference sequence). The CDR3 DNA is TGTGCCAGCAGCTTCGGCGACAGGCGGTACCAAGAGACCCAGTACTTC. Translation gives CASSFGDRRYQETQYF.

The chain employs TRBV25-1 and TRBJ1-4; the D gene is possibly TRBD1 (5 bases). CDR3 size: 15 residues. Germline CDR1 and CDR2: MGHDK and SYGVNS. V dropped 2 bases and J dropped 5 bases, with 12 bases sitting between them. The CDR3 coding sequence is TGTGCCAGCAGTGAAATGGGAGAGGGGAATGAAAAACTGTTTTTT. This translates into CASSEMGEGNEKLFF.

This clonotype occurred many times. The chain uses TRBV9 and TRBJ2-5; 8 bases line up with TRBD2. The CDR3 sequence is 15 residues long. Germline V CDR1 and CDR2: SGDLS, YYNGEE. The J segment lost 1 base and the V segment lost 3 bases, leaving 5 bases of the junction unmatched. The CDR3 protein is CASSGIAGTQETQYF. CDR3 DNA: TGTGCCAGCAGCGGCATAGCGGGGACCCAAGAGACCCAGTACTTC. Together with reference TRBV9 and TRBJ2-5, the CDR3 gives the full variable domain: DSGVTQTPKHLITATGQRVTLRCSPRSGDLSVYWYQQSLDQGLQFLIQYYNGEERAKGNILERFSAQQFPDLHSELNLSSLELGDSALYFCASSGIAGTQETQYFGPGTRLLVL.

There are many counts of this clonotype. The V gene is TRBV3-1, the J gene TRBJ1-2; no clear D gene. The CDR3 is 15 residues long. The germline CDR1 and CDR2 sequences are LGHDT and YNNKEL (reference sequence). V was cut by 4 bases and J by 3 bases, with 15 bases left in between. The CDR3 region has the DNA TGTGCCAGCAGCCCCGTCCTAGGGTCTCACTATGGCTACACCTTC. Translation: CASSPVLGSHYGYTF.

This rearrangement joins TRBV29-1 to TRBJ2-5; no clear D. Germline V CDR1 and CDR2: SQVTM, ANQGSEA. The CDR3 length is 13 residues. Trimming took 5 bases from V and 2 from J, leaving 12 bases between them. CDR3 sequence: CSVCGRLQETQYF. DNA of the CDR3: TGCAGCGTTTGTGGACGGCTGCAAGAGACCCAGTACTTC.

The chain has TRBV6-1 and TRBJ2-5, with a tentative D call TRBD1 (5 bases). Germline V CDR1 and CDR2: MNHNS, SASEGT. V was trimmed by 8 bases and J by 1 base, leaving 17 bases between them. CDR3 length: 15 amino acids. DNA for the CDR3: TGTGCCAGCCATCCTGTCGGACACCTCCAAGAGACCCAGTACTTC. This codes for CASHPVGHLQETQYF.

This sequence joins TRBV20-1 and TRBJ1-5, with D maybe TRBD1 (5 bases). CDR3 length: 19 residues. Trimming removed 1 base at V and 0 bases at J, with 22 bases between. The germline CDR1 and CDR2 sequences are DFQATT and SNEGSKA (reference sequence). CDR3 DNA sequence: TGCAGTGCTAGAGTTTATGGACGAGGCTCGGGGCATAGCAATCAGCCCCAGCATTTT. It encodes CSARVYGRGSGHSNQPQHF.